The rows below give T cell receptor beta chains drawn from one sample of a study of blood T cell repertoires in COVID-19. The data were produced by immunoSEQ multiplex PCR, yet TCRdb's version contains in-frame clones alone and is incomplete. The sample records roughly 250,000 clones, approximately 90% being singletons. The sequencing input was PBMCs or T cells enriched from blood (not recorded which). These receptors all stem from a woman between 35 and 50 years old with acute COVID-19. CDR3s include the opening cysteine and the closing phenylalanine or tryptophan.

j_call v_call cdr3_aa
TRBJ1-2 TRBV6-5 CASSRGSTTNYGYTF
TRBJ1-1 TRBV4-2 CASSQAGGVGTEAFF
TRBJ1-1 TRBV9 CASSVGRVGQGAGIDTEAFF
TRBJ2-5 TRBV6-2/TRBV6-3 CASSTGTQPGTQYF
TRBJ1-5 TRBV4-3 CASSQDQGTQPQHF
TRBJ1-2 TRBV19 CASIRAAGANYGYTF
TRBJ1-6 TRBV3-1/TRBV3-2 CASSRKWGNDSPLHF
TRBJ1-2 TRBV5-1 CASSLAGLQGFHYGYTF
TRBJ1-2 TRBV7-9 CASSLPSGYTF
TRBJ2-1 TRBV27 CASSLNPRWKQFF